These 6 T cell receptor beta chains share one sample of origin, sequenced in a study of blood T cell repertoires in COVID-19. Only in-frame clones appear in the TCRdb table, and some are missing; sequencing was by immunoSEQ multiplex PCR. The data hold about 210,000 clones, with about 80% observed a single time. Sequenced input: peripheral blood. The receptors originated from a man aged 55-75 years with acute or convalescent COVID-19.

The genes are TRBV7-6 and TRBJ2-7; maybe TRBD2 (6 bases). The CDR3 is made up of 15 amino acids. Germline CDR1 SGHVS, CDR2 FNYEAQ. Between the trimmed V and J ends, which lost 0 bases and 0 bases, there was a span of 9 bases. The CDR3 reads CASSLAHGGSYEQYF. CDR3 in DNA: TGTGCCAGCAGCTTAGCCCACGGGGGCTCCTACGAGCAGTACTTC.

V is TRBV7-2 and J is TRBJ2-4; TRBD2 aligns across 8 bases. The length of the CDR3 is 18 residues. J lost 0 bases, V lost 1 base, and 8 bases had no gene match. The V gene's germline CDR1 is SGHTA and CDR2 FQGNSA. CDR3: CASSLGSGGVLAKNIQYF. DNA for the CDR3: TGTGCCAGCAGCTTAGGGAGCGGGGGAGTCCTAGCCAAAAACATTCAGTACTTC.

This chain links TRBV7-9 with TRBJ1-5, with TRBD1 matching over 8 bases. Germline CDR1 reads SEHNR; CDR2 reads FQNEAQ (reference sequence). Unmatched junction bases numbered 5, after V lost 0 bases and J lost 7 bases. The CDR3 has 15 amino acids. The CDR3 here is CASSLALTGGQPQHF. In DNA, the CDR3 is TGTGCCAGCAGCTTAGCGTTAACAGGGGGACAGCCCCAGCATTTT.

The V call is TRBV27, the J call TRBJ1-1; D perhaps matches TRBD1 (5 bases). This CDR3 is built from 17 residues. With 6 bases removed from V and 0 bases from J, the gap between germline ends came to 20 bases. Germline V gene sequence: CDR1 MNHEY, CDR2 SMNVEV (reference sequence). This chain's CDR3 is CASRQMTDGGMNTEAFF. The CDR3 nucleotides are TGTGCCAGCAGGCAAATGACAGACGGTGGAATGAACACTGAAGCTTTCTTT.

Only one count was recorded for this clone. J is TRBJ1-4 and V is TRBV5-8; TRBD1 might be the D (5 bases). The CDR3 is made up of 14 amino acids. Germline assignment: CDR1 SGHTS and CDR2 YDEGEE. Trimming took off 2 bases at V and 8 bases at J, with 13 bases between the two ends. The chain's CDR3 is CASSFRAGVEKLFF. As DNA, the CDR3 is TGTGCCAGCAGCTTCAGGGCAGGCGTAGAAAAACTGTTTTTT.

J is TRBJ2-7 and V is TRBV6-5, with 10 nucleotides matching TRBD2. J was trimmed by 3 bases and V by 5 bases; bases with no gene match: 4. CDR3 length: 14 residues. The germline V gene has CDR1 MNHEY and CDR2 SVGAGI. The CDR3 DNA reads TGTGCCAGCAGTACCCCTAGCGGGAGCTACGAGCAGTACTTC. Protein sequence: CASSTPSGSYEQYF.